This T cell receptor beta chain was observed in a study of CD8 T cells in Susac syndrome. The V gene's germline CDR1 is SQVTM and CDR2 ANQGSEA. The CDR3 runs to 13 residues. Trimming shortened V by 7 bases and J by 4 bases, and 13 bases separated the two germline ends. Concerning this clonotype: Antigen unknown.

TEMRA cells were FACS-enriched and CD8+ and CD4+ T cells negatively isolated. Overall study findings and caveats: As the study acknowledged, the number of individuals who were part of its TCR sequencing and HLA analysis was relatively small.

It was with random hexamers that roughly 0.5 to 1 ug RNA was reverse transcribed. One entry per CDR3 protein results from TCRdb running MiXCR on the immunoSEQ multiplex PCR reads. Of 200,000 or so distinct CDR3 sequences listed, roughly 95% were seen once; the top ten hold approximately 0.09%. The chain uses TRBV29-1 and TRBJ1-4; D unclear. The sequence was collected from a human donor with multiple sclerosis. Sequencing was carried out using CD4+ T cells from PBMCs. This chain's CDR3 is CSAWTRNNEKLFF. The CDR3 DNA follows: TGCAGCGCCTGGACTAGAAATAATGAAAAACTGTTTTTT.